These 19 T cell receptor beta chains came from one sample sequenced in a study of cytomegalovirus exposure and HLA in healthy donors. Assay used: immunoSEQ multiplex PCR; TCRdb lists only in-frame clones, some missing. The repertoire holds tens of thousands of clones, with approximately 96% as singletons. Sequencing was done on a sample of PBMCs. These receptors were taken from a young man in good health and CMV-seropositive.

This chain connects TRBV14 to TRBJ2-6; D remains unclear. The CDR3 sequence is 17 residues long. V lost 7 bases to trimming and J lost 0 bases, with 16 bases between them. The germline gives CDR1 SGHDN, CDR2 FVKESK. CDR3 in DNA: TGTGCCAGCACCTCTCTATCGGTCGTCTCTGGGGCCAACGTCCTGACTTTC. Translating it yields CASTSLSVVSGANVLTF.

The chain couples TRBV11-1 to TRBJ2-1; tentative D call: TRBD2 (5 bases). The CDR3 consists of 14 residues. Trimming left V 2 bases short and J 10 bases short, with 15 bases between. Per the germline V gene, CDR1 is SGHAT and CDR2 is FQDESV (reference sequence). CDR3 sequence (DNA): TGTGCCAGCAGCTTATCCCTAGCCCTAATGGAGCAGTTCTTC. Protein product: CASSLSLALMEQFF.

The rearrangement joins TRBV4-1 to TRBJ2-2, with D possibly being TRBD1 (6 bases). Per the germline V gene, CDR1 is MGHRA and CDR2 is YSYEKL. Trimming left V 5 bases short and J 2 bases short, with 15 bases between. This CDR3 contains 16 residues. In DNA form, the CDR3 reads TGCGCCAGCAGCACGCGGACAGACCGAAACACCGGGGAGCTGTTTTTT. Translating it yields CASSTRTDRNTGELFF.

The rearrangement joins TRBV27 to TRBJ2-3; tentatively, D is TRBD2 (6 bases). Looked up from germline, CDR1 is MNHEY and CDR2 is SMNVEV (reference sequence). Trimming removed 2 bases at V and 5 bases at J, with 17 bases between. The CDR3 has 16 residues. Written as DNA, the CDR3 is TGTGCCAGCAGTTTAGCCCAGGACCGGCGGGGAGATACGCAGTATTTT. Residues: CASSLAQDRRGDTQYF.

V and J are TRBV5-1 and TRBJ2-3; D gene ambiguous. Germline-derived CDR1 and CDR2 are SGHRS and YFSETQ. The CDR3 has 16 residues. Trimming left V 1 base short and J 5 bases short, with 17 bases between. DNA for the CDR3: TGCGCCAGCAGCTTGTTGCGCCCGGTAGAGGAAGATACGCAGTATTTT. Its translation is CASSLLRPVEEDTQYF.

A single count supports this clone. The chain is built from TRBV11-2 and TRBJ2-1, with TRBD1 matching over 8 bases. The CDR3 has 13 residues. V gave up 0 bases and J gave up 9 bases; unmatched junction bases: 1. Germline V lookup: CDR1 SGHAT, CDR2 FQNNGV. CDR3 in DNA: TGTGCCAGCAGCTTAGAGACAGGGGTTGAGCAGTTCTTC. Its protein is CASSLETGVEQFF.

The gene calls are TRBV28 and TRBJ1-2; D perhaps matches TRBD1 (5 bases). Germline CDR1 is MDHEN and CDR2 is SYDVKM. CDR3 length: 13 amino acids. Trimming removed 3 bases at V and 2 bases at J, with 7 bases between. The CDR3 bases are TGTGCCAGCAGTTTTCCAGGGAACTATGGCTACACCTTC. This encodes CASSFPGNYGYTF.

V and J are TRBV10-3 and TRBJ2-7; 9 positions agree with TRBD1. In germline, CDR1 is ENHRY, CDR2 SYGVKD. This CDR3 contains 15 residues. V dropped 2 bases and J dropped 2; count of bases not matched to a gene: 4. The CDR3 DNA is TGTGCCATCAGTGAGGAACAGGGGGCCCCCTACGAGCAGTACTTC. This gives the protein CAISEEQGAPYEQYF.

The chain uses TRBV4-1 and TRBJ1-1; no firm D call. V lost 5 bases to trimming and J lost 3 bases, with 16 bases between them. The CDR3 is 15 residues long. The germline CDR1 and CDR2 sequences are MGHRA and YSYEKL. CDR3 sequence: CASSYIAGGDTEAFF. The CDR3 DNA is TGCGCCAGCAGCTATATTGCAGGCGGGGACACTGAAGCTTTCTTT.

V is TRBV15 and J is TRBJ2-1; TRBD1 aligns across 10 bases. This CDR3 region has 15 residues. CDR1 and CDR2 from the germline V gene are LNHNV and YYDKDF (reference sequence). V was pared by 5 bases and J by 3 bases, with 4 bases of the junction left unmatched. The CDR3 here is CATSGRDRGYNEQFF. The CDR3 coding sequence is TGTGCCACCAGCGGCCGGGACAGGGGCTACAATGAGCAGTTCTTC.

The CDR3 bases are TGTGCCAGCAGTTTTACAGGAGAGTCCTACGAGCAGTACTTC. Translation: CASSFTGESYEQYF. The gene calls are TRBV6-5 and TRBJ2-7; maybe TRBD1 (5 bases). This CDR3 has 14 residues. Germline-derived CDR1 and CDR2 are MNHEY and SVGAGI. Trimming stripped 4 bases from V and 1 base from J, with 11 bases between.

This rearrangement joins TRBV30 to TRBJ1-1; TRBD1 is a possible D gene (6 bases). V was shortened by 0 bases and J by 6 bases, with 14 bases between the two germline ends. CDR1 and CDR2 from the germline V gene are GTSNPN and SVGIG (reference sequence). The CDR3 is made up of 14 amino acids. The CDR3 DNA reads TGTGCCTGGAGTGTACAGGGAAACTCGCCTGAAGCTTTCTTT. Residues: CAWSVQGNSPEAFF.

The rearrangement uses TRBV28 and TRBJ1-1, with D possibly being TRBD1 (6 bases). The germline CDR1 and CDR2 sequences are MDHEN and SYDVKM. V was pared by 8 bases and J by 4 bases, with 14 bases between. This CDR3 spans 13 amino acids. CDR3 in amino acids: CASRTGTTTEAFF. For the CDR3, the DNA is TGTGCCAGCCGTACGGGGACAACCACTGAAGCTTTCTTT.

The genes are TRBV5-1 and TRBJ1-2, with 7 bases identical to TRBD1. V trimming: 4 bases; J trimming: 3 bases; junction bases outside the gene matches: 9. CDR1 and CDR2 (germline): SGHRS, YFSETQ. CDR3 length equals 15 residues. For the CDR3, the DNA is TGCGCCAGCAGCCCAGCCGACAGGGTTGACTATGGCTACACCTTC. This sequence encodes CASSPADRVDYGYTF.

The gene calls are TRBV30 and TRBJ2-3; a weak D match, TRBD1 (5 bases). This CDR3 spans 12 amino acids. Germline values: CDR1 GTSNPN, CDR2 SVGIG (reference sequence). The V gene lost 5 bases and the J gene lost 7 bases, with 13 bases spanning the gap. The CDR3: CAWGPQGYTQYF. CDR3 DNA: TGTGCCTGGGGGCCCCAGGGTTATACGCAGTATTTT.

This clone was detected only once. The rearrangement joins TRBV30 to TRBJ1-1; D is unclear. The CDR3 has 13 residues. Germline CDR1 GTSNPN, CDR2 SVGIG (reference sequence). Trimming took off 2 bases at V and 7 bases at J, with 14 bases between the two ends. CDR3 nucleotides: TGTGCCTGGAGTCGCAGGAGGCAAGGTGAAGCTTTCTTT. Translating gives CAWSRRRQGEAFF. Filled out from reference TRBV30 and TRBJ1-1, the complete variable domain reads SQTIHQWPATLVQPVGSPLSLECTVEGTSNPNLYWYRQAAGRGLQLLFYSVGIGQISSEVPQNLSASRPQDRQFILSSKKLLLSDSGFYLCAWSRRRQGEAFFGQGTRLTVV.

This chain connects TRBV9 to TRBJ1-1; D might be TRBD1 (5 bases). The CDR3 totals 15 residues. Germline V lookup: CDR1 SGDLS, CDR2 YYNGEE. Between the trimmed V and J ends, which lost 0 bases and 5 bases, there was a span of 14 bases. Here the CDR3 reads CASSVDPGVGTEAFF. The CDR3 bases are TGTGCCAGCAGCGTAGACCCGGGGGTGGGGACTGAAGCTTTCTTT.

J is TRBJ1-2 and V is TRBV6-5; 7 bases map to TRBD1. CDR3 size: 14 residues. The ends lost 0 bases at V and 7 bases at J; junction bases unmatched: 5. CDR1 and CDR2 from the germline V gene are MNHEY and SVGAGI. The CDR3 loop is CASSYSIGGFGYTF. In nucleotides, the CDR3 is TGTGCCAGCAGTTACTCTATAGGGGGCTTTGGCTACACCTTC.

CDR3 amino acids: CASSLANRDEQYF. The CDR3 nucleotides read TGTGCCAGCAGCTTAGCGAACAGGGATGAGCAGTACTTC. The chain employs TRBV5-4 and TRBJ2-7, with D perhaps matching TRBD1 (6 bases). The V and J ends lost 2 bases and 7 bases respectively, with 13 bases between them. Germline-derived CDR1 and CDR2 are SGHNT and YYREEE (reference sequence). The CDR3 totals 13 residues.